The sequence of this T cell receptor (beta chain) was determined in a study of blood T cell repertoires in COVID-19. Overall study: From T cells, B-cell-depleted T cells, or PBMCs came the material, which was cDNA or gDNA.

This CDR3 has 17 amino acids. Recruitment covered 20 to 25 US areas and drew participants whose ages spanned roughly 18 to 89 years. Assignment of participants to cohorts was predicated upon participant-reported clinical history. Profiled with immunoSEQ multiplex PCR; TCRdb holds only in-frame clones, not every one. The sample yields a few hundred thousand clones, 91% seen once. The sequenced material came from PBMCs or T cells enriched from blood (not recorded which). The receptor was isolated from a human donor in a cohort exposed to, infected with or recovered from COVID-19 (not recorded which). The donor label of this sample is uncertain. This chain connects TRBV21-1 to TRBJ1-1; the table's D call of TRBD1 was not tested on the DNA. TRBV21-1 is marked as a pseudogene. The CDR3 protein is CASSIRQGEKVNTEAFF. CDR3 sequence (DNA): TGTGCCAGCAGCATACGACAGGGGGAGAAGGTGAACACTGAAGCTTTCTTT.